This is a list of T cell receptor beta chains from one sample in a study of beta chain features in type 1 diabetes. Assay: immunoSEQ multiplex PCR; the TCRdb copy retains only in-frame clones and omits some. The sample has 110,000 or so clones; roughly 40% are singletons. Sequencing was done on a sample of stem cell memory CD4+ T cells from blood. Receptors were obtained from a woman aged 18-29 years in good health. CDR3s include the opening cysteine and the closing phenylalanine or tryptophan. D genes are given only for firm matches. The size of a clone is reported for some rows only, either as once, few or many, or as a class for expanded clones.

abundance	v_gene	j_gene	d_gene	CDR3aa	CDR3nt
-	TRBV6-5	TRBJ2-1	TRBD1	CASSYKGQGYNEQFF	TGTGCCAGCAGTTACAAGGGACAGGGCTACAATGAGCAGTTCTTC
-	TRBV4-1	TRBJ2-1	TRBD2	CASSLSGGAQFF	TGCGCCAGCAGTCTTAGCGGGGGGGCGCAGTTCTTC
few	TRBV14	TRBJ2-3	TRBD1	CATSTGGSKSQSTQYF	TGTGCCACCTCCACAGGGGGATCCAAGTCACAGAGTACGCAGTATTTT
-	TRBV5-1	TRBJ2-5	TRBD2	CASSLGRERQETQYF	TGCGCCAGCAGCTTGGGGCGGGAGCGACAAGAGACCCAGTACTTC
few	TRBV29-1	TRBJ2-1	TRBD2	CSGDSGRAHYNEQFF	TGCAGCGGGGATAGCGGGAGGGCCCACTACAATGAGCAGTTCTTC
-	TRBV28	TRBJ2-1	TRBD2	CASSLGTSGSDEQFF	TGTGCCAGCAGTTTAGGGACTAGCGGGAGTGATGAGCAGTTCTTC
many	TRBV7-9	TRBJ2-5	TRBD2	CASSSGLAVQETQYF	TGTGCCAGCAGCTCCGGACTAGCGGTCCAAGAGACCCAGTACTTC
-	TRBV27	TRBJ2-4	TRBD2	CASSLLAGVDNIQYF	TGTGCCAGCAGTTTGCTAGCGGGAGTTGATAACATTCAGTACTTC
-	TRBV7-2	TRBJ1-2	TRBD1	CASRGDWDSANYGYTF	TGTGCCAGCAGAGGTGACTGGGACAGCGCTAACTATGGCTACACCTTC
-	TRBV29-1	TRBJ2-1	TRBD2	CSVGLAGGIYNEQFF	TGCAGCGTAGGACTAGCGGGAGGGATTTACAATGAGCAGTTCTTC